This TCR beta chain was recorded in a study of a mutant IDH1 vaccine in newly diagnosed glioma. Time point reported: week 11, during vaccination. Vaccinated patients received 300 ug of mutant IDH1 20-mer peptide per dose, with topical imiquimod. The V gene's germline CDR1 is SGHDT and CDR2 YYEEEE. Trimming stripped 0 bases from V and 2 bases from J, with 5 bases between. The CDR3 consists of 13 residues. In the case of this clone: The target antigen is unknown.

The assay was immunoSEQ multiplex PCR, and TCRdb's table has in-frame clones only and misses some. The sample yields 50,000 to 65,000 clones, roughly nine tenths seen once. The rearrangement links TRBV5-6 to TRBJ1-2, with no clear D. The clonotype comes from a man between 50 and 59 years old with glioma. The sequences come from PBMCs, collected from a glioma patient whose treatment included an IDH1 peptide vaccine. CDR3 in DNA: TGTGCCAGCAGCTTGGACCAGAACTATGGCTACACCTTC. It translates to CASSLDQNYGYTF.